The present T cell receptor beta chain was sequenced within a study of T cells in Graves' hyperthyroidism and ophthalmopathy. General study results and limits: Blood samples included most of the expanded thyroid clonotypes exceeding 0.001.

For this clonotype: What it recognizes is unknown.

The CDR3 extends over 14 amino acids. Per germline, CDR1 MNHNS and CDR2 SASEGT. V lost 7 bases and J lost 7; bases outside the gene matches: 11. Amplification of TCR beta CDR3 regions was performed using RNA transcripts as template. TCR CDR3 underwent first-round RT-PCR with the HTBI primer set. TCRdb re-derived calls from the multiplex PCR reads in MiXCR, one entry per CDR3 protein. The sample lists about 480,000 distinct CDR3 sequences, 14% occurring once. Source material: blood. This sequence was found in a woman under 30 with Graves' hyperthyroidism. This sequence joins TRBV6-1 and TRBJ1-1; 8 bases match TRBD1. The CDR3 protein is CASTRTGTLSEAFF. The CDR3 region has the DNA TGTGCCAGCACGAGGACAGGGACCCTGAGTGAAGCTTTCTTT.